This T cell receptor beta chain is from a study of tumor-infiltrating lymphocytes in primary liver carcinoma. Overall study context: Each sample had roughly 3.65 to 7.5 million productive TCRbeta reads regardless of tissue type. Notes on the study in general: Just around 7.5-25% of top clones spanned all five tumor regions. Relative to tumor region pairs, the tumor-adjacent and tumor-blood pairs showed overlap that was lower.

Taking about 17-32 mg of unsorted bulk tissue, the authors co-extracted RNA and DNA. Five discrete regions of every tumor underwent sampling. Reverse transcription of around 500 ng total RNA with a constant-region primer produced TCR beta cDNA. Three nested multiplex PCR rounds, a slightly modified ARM-PCR, produced the libraries for TCR beta. TRBV1-TRBV30 forward primers paired with a C-beta reverse primer drove the first two PCR rounds, about 10 cycles each. TCRdb passed the multiplex PCR reads through MiXCR, listing each CDR3 protein once. The repertoire holds more than 40,000 distinct CDR3 sequences, with just over 70% as singletons. Of note for this clonotype: The antigen remains undetermined. The junction departs from germline at one end; a sequencing error may be responsible.

Germline V gene data show CDR1 as MNHNY and CDR2 as SVGAGI (reference sequence). This CDR3 comprises 15 residues. The rearrangement joins TRBV6-6 to TRBJ2-3, with TRBD2 identical over 7 bases. The sequenced sample consisted of liver tumor tissue from sampling region 5. Noted subset: tumor region T5, tumor centre. The receptor comes from a man aged 40-50 years with primary liver carcinoma and hepatitis B virus infection. The DNA of the CDR3 is TGTGCCAGCAGGCACGAGCGGGAAAGCACAGATACGCACTATTTT. Translating it yields CASRHERESTDTHYF.